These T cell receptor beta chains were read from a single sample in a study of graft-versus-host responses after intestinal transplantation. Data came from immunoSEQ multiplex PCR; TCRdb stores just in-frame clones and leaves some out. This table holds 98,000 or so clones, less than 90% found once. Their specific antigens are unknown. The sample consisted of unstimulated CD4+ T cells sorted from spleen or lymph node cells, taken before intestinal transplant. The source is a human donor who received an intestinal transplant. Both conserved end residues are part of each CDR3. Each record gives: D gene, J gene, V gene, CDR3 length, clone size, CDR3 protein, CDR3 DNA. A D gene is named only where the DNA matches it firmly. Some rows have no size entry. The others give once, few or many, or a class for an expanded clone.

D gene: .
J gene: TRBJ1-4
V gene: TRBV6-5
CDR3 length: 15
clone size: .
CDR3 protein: CASSYGGATNEKLFF
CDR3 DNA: TGTGCCAGCAGTTACGGGGGTGCAACTAATGAAAAACTGTTTTTT

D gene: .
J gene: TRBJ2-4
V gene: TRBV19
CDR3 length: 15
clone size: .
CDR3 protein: CASSISRGGTNIQYF
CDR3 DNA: TGTGCCAGTAGTATAAGTCGTGGAGGGACAAACATTCAGTACTTC

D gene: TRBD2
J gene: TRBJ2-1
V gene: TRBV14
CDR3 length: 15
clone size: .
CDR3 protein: CASSDLAGSYNEQFF
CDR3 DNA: TGTGCCAGCAGCGATCTAGCGGGTTCCTACAATGAGCAGTTCTTC

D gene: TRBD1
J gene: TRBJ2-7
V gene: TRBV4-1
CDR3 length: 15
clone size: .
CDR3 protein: CASSQVGTGDYEQYF
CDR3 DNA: TGCGCCAGCAGCCAAGTCGGGACAGGGGACTACGAGCAGTACTTC

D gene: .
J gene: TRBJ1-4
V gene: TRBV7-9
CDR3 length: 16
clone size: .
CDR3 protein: CASSLFFQGRNEKLFF
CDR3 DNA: TGTGCCAGCAGCTTGTTTTTCCAGGGAAGAAATGAAAAACTGTTTTTT

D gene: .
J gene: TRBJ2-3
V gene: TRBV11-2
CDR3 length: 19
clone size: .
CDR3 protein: CASTLRWGATLLGTDTQYF
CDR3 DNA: TGTGCCAGCACCCTCAGATGGGGGGCTACCCTCTTAGGCACAGATACGCAGTATTTT

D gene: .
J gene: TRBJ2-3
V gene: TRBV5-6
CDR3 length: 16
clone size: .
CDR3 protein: CASSPPVWGSTDTQYF
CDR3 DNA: TGTGCCAGCAGCCCCCCGGTCTGGGGAAGCACAGATACGCAGTATTTT

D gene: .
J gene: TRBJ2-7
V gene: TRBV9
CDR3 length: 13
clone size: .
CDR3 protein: CASSTGVINEQYF
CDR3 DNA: TGTGCCAGCAGCACCGGAGTAATCAACGAGCAGTACTTC

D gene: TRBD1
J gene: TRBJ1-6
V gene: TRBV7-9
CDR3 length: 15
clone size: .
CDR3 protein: CASSLTLTGGSPLHF
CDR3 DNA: TGTGCCAGCAGCTTAACCCTGACAGGGGGCTCACCCCTCCACTTT

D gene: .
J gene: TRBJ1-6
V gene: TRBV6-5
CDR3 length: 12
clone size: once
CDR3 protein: CASNSYNSPLHF
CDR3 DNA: TGTGCCAGCAACTCCTATAATTCACCCCTCCACTTT

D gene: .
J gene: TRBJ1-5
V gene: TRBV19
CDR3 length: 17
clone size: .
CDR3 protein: CASSIDLGTYSNQPQHF
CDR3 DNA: TGTGCCAGTAGTATAGATTTGGGAACATATAGCAATCAGCCCCAGCATTTT

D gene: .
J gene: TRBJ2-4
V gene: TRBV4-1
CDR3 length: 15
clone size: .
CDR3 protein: CASSHRQDLPNIQYF
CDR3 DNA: TGCGCCAGCAGCCATAGACAGGACCTCCCGAACATTCAGTACTTC

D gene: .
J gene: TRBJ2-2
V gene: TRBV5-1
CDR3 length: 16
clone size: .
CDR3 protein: CASSLAGGKGTGELFF
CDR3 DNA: TGCGCCAGCAGCTTGGCCGGCGGGAAGGGCACCGGGGAGCTGTTTTTT

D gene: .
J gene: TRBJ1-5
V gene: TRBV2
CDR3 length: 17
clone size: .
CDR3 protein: CASSEVGDLPHNQPQHF
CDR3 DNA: TGTGCCAGCAGTGAGGTGGGGGATCTCCCCCACAATCAGCCCCAGCATTTT

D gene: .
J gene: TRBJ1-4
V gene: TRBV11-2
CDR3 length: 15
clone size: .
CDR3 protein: CASSFGGTMSEKLFF
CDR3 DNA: TGTGCCAGCAGCTTTGGTGGGACAATGTCTGAAAAACTGTTTTTT